This note documents a single T cell receptor (beta chain) sequence. Its target is unknown. This entry belongs to a study of identical twins. Findings of the study overall: The same donors were not followed; conclusions instead depended on cross-sectional statistical analysis. In beta out-of-frame sequences, the excess sharing between twins was weaker. The presence of invariant MAIT and iNKT cells could partly confound analyses of zero-insertion sequences.

Germline V gene lookup returns CDR1 SGDLS and CDR2 YYNGEE. The CDR3 has 16 amino acids. V lost 4 bases to trimming and J lost 6 bases, with 20 bases between them. TCRdb analysed the 5' RACE reads with MiXCR anew, one entry per CDR3 protein. Of 500,000 to 550,000 distinct CDR3 sequences in the sample, around 22% are singletons; the top ten hold 0.4% to 0.6%. This sample was also put to use in a study of yellow fever vaccine responses in identical twins.

The rearrangement links TRBV9 to TRBJ2-1; D unresolved. This receptor was obtained from a woman under 30 in good health. Material: CD4+ T cells sorted from blood. The DNA for the CDR3 is TGTGCCAGCAGCCCTCACGTGAGCTCAACGATCAATGAGCAGTTCTTC. Translating gives CASSPHVSSTINEQFF.